Described below is a single T cell receptor beta chain sequence and its context. Its cognate antigen is unknown. These data come from a study of cytomegalovirus exposure and HLA in healthy donors. Study-wide findings and caveats: High sensitivity and specificity were reportedly achieved when the classifier diagnosed cytomegalovirus status.

The CDR3 totals 16 residues. Losses at the gene ends were 2 bases for V and 3 bases for J; bases not matched to a gene: 7. Germline V gives CDR1 LGHNT, CDR2 FRNRAP. Assay: immunoSEQ multiplex PCR; the TCRdb copy retains only in-frame clones and omits some. The sample contains tens of thousands of clones, 94% of which appear only once. This TCR came from a man younger than 30 in good health and CMV-seropositive. The sample comprised PBMCs. The V gene is TRBV12-5, the J gene TRBJ2-7, with 10 bases matching TRBD1. CDR3 bases: TGTGCTAGTGGTTTGAATCATGGGACAGGGGTCTACGAGCAGTACTTC. Amino acid sequence: CASGLNHGTGVYEQYF.